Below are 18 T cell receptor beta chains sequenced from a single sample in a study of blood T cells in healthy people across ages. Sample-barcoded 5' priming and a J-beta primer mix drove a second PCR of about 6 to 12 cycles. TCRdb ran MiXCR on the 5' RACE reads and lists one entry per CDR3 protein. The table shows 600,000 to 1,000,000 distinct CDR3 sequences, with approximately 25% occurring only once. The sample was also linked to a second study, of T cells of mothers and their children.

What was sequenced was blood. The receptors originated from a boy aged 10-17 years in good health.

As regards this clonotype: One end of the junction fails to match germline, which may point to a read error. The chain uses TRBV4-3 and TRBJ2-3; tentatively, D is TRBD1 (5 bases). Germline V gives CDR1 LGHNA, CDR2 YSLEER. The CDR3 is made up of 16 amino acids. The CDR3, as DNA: TGCGCCAGCTGCCAAGATGGAAGGGGAACCACAGATACGCAGTATTTT. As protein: CASCQDGRGTTDTQYF.

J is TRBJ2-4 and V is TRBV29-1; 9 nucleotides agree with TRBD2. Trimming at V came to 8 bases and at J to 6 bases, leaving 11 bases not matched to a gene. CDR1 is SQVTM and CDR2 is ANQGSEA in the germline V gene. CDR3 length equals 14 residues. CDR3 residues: CSPASGTFANIQYF. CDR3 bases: TGCAGCCCAGCTAGCGGGACGTTCGCAAACATTCAGTACTTC.

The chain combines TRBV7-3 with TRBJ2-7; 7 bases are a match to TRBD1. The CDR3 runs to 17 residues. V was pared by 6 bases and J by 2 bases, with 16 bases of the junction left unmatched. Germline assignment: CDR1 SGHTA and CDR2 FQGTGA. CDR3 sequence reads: CASSTLNPGQQTYEQYF. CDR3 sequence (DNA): TGTGCCAGCAGTACCCTAAATCCGGGACAGCAAACCTACGAGCAGTACTTC.

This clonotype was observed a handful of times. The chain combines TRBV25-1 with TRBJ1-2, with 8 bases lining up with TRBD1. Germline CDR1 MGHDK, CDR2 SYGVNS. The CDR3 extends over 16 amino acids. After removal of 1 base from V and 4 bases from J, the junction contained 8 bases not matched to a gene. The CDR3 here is CASSEFLGTGFYGYTF. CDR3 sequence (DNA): TGTGCCAGCAGTGAATTCTTAGGGACAGGCTTCTATGGCTACACCTTC.

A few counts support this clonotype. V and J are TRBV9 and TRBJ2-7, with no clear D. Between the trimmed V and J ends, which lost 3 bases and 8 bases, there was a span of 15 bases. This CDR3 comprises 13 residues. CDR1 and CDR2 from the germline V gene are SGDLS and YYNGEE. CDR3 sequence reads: CASSGTSDLKQYF. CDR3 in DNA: TGTGCCAGCAGCGGGACGTCCGATTTGAAGCAGTACTTC.

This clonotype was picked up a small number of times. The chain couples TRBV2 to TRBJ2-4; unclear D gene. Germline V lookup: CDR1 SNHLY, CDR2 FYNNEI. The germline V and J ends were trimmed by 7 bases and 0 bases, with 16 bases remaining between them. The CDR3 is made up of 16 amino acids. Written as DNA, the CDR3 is TGTGCCAGCAAGCAGTCGGCACTGCTAGCCAAAAACATTCAGTACTTC. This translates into CASKQSALLAKNIQYF.

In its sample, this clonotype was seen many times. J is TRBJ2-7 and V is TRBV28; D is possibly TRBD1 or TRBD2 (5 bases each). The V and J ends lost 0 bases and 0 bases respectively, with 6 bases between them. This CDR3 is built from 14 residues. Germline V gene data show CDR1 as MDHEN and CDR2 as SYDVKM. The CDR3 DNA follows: TGTGCCAGCAGTTTATGGAGGGGCTCCTACGAGCAGTACTTC. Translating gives CASSLWRGSYEQYF.

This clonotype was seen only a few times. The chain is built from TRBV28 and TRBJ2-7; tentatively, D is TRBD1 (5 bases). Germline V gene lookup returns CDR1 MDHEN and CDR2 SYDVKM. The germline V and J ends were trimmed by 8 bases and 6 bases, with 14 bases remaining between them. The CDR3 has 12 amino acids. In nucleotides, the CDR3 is TGTGCCAGCGGCATGACAGTCACCGAGCAGTACTTC. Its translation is CASGMTVTEQYF. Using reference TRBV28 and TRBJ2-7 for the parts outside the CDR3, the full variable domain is DVKVTQSSRYLVKRTGEKVFLECVQDMDHENMFWYRQDPGLGLRLIYFSYDVKMKEKGDIPEGYSVSREKKERFSLILESASTNQTSMYLCASGMTVTEQYFGPGTRLTVT.

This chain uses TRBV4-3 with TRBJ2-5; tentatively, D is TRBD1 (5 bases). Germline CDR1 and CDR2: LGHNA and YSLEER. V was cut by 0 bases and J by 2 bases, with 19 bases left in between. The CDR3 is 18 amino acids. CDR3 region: CASSQDLSARERQETQYF. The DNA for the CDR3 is TGCGCCAGCAGCCAAGATCTTTCGGCCAGGGAACGTCAAGAGACCCAGTACTTC.

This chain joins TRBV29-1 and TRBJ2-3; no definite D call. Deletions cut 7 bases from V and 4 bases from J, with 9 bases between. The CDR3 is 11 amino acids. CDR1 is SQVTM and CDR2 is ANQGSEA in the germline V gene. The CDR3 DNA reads TGCAGCGCCCGCATGCCAGATACGCAGTATTTT. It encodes CSARMPDTQYF.

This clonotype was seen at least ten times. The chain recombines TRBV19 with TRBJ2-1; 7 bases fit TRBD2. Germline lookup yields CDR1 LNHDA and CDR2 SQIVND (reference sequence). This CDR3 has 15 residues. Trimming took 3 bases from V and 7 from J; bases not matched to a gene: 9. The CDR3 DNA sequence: TGTGCCAGTAGTATGGTTCTAGCGGCATGGAATGAGCAGTTCTTC. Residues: CASSMVLAAWNEQFF.

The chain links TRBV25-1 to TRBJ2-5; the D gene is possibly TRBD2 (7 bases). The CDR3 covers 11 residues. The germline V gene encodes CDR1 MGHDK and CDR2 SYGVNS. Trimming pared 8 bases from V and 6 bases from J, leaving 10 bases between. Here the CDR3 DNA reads TGTGCCAGCCGGGGGGCACAGACCCAGTACTTC. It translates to CASRGAQTQYF.

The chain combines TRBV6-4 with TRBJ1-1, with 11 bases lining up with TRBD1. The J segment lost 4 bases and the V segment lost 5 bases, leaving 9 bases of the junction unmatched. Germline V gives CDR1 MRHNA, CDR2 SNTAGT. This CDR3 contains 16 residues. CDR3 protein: CASSPGQGGLGTEAFF. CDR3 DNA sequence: TGTGCCAGCAGTCCGGGACAGGGGGGACTTGGCACTGAAGCTTTCTTT.

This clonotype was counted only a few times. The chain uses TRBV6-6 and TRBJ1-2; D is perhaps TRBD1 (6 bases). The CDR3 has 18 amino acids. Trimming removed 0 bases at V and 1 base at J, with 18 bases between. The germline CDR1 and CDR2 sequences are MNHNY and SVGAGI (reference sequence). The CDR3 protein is CASSYSGQGKFLNYGYTF. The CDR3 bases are TGTGCCAGCAGTTACTCGGGTCAGGGGAAATTCCTTAACTATGGCTACACCTTC.

The CDR3 region is CASSDSNTDTQYF. The DNA of the CDR3 is TGTGCCAGCAGTGACTCGAACACAGATACGCAGTATTTT. V is TRBV6-4 and J is TRBJ2-3; no clear D gene. Trimming stripped 0 bases from V and 2 bases from J, with 3 bases between. The CDR3 length is 13 residues. Germline V lookup: CDR1 MRHNA, CDR2 SNTAGT.

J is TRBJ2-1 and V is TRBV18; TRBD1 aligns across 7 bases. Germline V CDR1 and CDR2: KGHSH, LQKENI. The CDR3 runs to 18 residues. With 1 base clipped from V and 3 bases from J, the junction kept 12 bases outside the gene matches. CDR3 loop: CASSPQPRGQDNYNEQFF. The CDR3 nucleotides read TGTGCCAGCTCACCACAACCGCGTGGACAGGACAACTACAATGAGCAGTTCTTC.

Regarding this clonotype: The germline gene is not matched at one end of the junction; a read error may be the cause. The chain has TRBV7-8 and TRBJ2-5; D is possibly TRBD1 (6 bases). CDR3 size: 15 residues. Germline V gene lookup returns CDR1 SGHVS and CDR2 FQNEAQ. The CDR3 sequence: CASSLEGTSQETRYF. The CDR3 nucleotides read TGTGCCAGCAGCTTAGAAGGGACATCACAAGAGACCCGGTACTTC.

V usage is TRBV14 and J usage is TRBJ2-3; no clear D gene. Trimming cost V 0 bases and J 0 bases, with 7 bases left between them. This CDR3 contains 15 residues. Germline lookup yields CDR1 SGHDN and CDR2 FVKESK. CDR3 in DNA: TGTGCCAGCAGCCAAGATTGGCCAAGCACAGATACGCAGTATTTT. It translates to CASSQDWPSTDTQYF.